The TCR beta chain under discussion was sequenced for a study of glioma-infiltrating T cells after dendritic cell vaccination listed by TCRdb under 2016. Context from the whole study: A cohort of 15 glioblastoma patients from Phase I and II dendritic cell vaccination trials was included, of whom 9 were newly diagnosed and 6 had recurrent disease. Patients received three intradermal dendritic cell vaccine injections at biweekly intervals in the arm below the axilla. Survival after dendritic cell vaccination was correlated with TCR sequencing metrics, including TIL content and tumor-blood repertoire overlap. Between 2003 and 2012, patients were given autologous tumor lysate-pulsed dendritic cell vaccination. To make the vaccine, monocyte-derived dendritic cells were cultured for 6 to 8 days with IL-4 and GM-CSF and then pulsed overnight with autologous tumor lysate. In glioblastoma patients vaccinated with dendritic cells, deep sequencing of TCR beta CDR3 regions served to measure tumor-infiltrating lymphocyte content and to compare repertoires between tumor and blood.

Using the immunoSEQ assay, TCRB CDR3 regions were amplified from 2 micrograms of genomic DNA, or from all available DNA when less than that was on hand. For multiplex PCR, 60 forward primers for TCR V beta segments and 13 reverse primers for J beta segments were used. Synthetic control templates were spiked into each sample at limiting dilution to estimate reads per starting template. The Illumina HiSeq System generated sequencing reads of 87 bp. The authors processed their data as follows. To remove PCR and sequencing errors, closely related sequences were merged with a nearest neighbor algorithm. TCR overlap was defined as the percentage of unique tumor TCR beta sequences that were also found in the peripheral blood of the same patient. Sourced from immuneACCESS, this table was stored by TCRdb with only in-frame sequences that have V and J called. A share of the clones is absent; for the studies checked, an unresolved V gene accounts for under half, and the remainder has no known explanation. V and J calls and clone size follow that table, whereas D and trimming were derived from the DNA. The sample table holds under 130,000 clones, of which 81% were seen once. 12% of the sample is in the top ten clones.

Selection of patients required sufficient residual fresh-frozen tumor tissue and over two years of available survival data. Molecular status otherwise varied across the glioblastoma patients, but none of them carried an isocitrate dehydrogenase mutation. PBMC were collected before vaccination, two weeks after the third vaccination, and at tumor progression if progression occurred. Genomic DNA was extracted with the Qiagen DNeasy Blood extraction Kit. Regarding this clone: No cognate antigen has been identified for it. Qualities for individual bases were not recorded, and no much larger clone is one base off.

Overall study results and their limits: The cohort was small and heterogeneous, with few patients having full blood and tumor sets and even fewer initial-recurrent tumor pairs. Higher estimated pretreatment TIL content predicted longer time to progression and overall survival after dendritic cell vaccination. The TCR overlap response model with three groups was called speculative and said to need prospective validation. TCR clonality showed no direct relationship with survival, which suggests that a diverse polyclonal response may matter.

Sequences were derived from blood, sampled before dendritic cell vaccination. This receptor was identified in a human donor with glioblastoma.

The DNA is as follows: TGTGCCAGCAGCTCGCCGCGGGAGACCCAGTACTTC. Its protein is CASSSPRETQYF. The chain employs TRBV7-9 and TRBJ2-5; a confident D gene designation cannot be given. The germline V gene encodes CDR1 SEHNR and CDR2 FQNEAQ (reference sequence). Between the V and J ends, shortened by 4 bases and 5 bases respectively, the junction contains 8 bases. Its CDR3 holds 12 amino acids, cysteine through phenylalanine. The CDR3 DNA has 36 bases and is translated from base 1.